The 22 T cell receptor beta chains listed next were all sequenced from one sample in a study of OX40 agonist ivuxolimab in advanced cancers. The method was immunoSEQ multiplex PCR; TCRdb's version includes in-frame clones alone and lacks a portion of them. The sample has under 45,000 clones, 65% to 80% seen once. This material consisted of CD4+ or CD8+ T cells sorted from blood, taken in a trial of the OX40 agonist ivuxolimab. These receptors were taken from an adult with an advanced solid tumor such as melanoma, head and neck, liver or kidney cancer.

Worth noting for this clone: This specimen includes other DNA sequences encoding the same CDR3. CDR3 amino acids: CASSPGQGQPQHF. The CDR3 bases are TGCGCCAGCAGCCCAGGACAGGGGCAGCCCCAGCATTTT. J is TRBJ1-5 and V is TRBV5-1, with 9 positions matching TRBD1. J gave up 7 bases and V 4 bases, and 3 bases lay outside the gene matches. Germline V gene data show CDR1 as SGHRS and CDR2 as YFSETQ. The CDR3 has 13 residues.

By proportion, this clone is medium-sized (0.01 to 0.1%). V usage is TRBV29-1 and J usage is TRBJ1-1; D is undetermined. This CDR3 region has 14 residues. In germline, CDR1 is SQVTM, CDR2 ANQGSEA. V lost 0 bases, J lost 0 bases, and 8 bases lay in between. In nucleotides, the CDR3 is TGCAGCGTTGAAGATGAGGTATTGAACACTGAAGCTTTCTTT. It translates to CSVEDEVLNTEAFF.

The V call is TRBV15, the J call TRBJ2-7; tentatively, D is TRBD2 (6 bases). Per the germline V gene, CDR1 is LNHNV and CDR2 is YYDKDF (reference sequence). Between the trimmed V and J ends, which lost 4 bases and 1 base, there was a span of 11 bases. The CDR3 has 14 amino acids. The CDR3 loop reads CATSKIAESYEQYF. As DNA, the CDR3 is TGTGCCACCAGCAAAATAGCGGAATCCTACGAGCAGTACTTC. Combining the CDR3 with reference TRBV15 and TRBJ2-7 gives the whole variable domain DAMVIQNPRYQVTQFGKPVTLSCSQTLNHNVMYWYQQKSSQAPKLLFHYYDKDFNNEADTPDNFQSRRPNTSFCFLDIRSPGLGDTAMYLCATSKIAESYEQYFGPGTRLTVT.

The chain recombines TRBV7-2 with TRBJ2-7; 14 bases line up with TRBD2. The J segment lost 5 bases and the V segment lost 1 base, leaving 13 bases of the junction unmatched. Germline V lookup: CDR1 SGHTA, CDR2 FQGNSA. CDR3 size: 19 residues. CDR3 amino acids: CASSLEVPTSGGGKDEQYF. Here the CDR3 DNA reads TGTGCCAGCAGCTTAGAAGTGCCGACTAGCGGGGGGGGTAAGGACGAGCAGTACTTC.

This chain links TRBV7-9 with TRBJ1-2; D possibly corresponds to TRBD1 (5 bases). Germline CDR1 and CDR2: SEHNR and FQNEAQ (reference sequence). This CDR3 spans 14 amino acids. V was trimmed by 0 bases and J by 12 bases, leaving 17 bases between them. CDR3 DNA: TGTGCCAGCAGCTTAGCGACGGGACGCCCGGGAAACACCTTC. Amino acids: CASSLATGRPGNTF.

CDR3 amino acids: CASSPAGTGGDQPQHF. The CDR3 region has the DNA TGTGCCAGCAGCCCGGCCGGGACCGGAGGGGATCAGCCCCAGCATTTT. The gene calls are TRBV7-9 and TRBJ1-5; the D gene is possibly TRBD1 (5 bases). Germline V gene lookup returns CDR1 SEHNR and CDR2 FQNEAQ (reference sequence). Trimming took 5 bases from V and 5 from J, leaving 19 bases between them. This CDR3 has 16 amino acids.

For the CDR3, the DNA is TGTGCCAGCTCACGGGGGGTCGAGGCAGAGCAGTACTTC. It specifies CASSRGVEAEQYF. The V call is TRBV18, the J call TRBJ2-7; perhaps TRBD2 as D (6 bases). With 4 bases removed from V and 7 bases from J, the gap between germline ends came to 14 bases. Germline CDR1 is KGHSH and CDR2 is LQKENI. The CDR3 runs 13 residues.

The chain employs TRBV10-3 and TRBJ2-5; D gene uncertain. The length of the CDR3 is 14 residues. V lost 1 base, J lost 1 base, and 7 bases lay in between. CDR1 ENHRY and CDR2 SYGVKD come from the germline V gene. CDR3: CAISEWQSQETQYF. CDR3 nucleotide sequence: TGTGCCATCAGTGAGTGGCAGAGCCAAGAGACCCAGTACTTC.

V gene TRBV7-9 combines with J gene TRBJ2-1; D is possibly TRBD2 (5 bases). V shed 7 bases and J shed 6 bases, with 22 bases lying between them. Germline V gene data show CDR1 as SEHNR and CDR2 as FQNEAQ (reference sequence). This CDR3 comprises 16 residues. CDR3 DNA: TGTGCCAGCACCAACAACTTCATGGACGGACTCAATGAGCAGTTCTTC. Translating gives CASTNNFMDGLNEQFF.

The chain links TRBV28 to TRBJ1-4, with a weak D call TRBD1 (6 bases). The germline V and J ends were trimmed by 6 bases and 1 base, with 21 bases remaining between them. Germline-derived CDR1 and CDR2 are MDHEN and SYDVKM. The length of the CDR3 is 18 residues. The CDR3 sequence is CASSPTGGRRVTNEKLFF. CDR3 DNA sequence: TGTGCCAGCAGCCCTACGGGGGGGCGCAGAGTAACTAATGAAAAACTGTTTTTT.

DNA for the CDR3: TGTGCCTCCTTCAGACAGGGGCGCACTGAAGCTTTCTTT. This gives the protein CASFRQGRTEAFF. The chain joins TRBV30 to TRBJ1-1; 8 nucleotides align to TRBD1. Losses at the gene ends were 7 bases for V and 4 bases for J; bases not matched to a gene: 8. There are 13 residues in the CDR3. Germline CDR1 and CDR2: GTSNPN and SVGIG (reference sequence). The entire variable domain, with the rest obtained from reference TRBV30 and TRBJ1-1, is as follows: SQTIHQWPATLVQPVGSPLSLECTVEGTSNPNLYWYRQAAGRGLQLLFYSVGIGQISSEVPQNLSASRPQDRQFILSSKKLLLSDSGFYLCASFRQGRTEAFFGQGTRLTVV.

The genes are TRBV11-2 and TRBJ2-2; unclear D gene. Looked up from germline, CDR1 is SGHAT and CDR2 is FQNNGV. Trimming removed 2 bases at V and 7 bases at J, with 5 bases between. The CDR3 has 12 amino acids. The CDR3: CASSLSHGELFF. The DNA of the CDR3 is TGTGCCAGCAGCTTATCCCACGGGGAGCTGTTTTTT. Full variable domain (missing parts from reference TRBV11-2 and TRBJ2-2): EAGVAQSPRYKIIEKRQSVAFWCNPISGHATLYWYQQILGQGPKLLIQFQNNGVVDDSQLPKDRFSAERLKGVDSTLKIQPAKLEDSAVYLCASSLSHGELFFGEGSRLTVL.

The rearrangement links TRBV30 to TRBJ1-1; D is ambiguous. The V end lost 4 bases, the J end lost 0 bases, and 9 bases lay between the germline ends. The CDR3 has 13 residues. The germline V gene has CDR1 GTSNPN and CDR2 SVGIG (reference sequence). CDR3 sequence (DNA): TGTGCCTGGAAAGGCAGTGTGAACACTGAAGCTTTCTTT. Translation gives CAWKGSVNTEAFF. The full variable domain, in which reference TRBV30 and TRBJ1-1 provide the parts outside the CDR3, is SQTIHQWPATLVQPVGSPLSLECTVEGTSNPNLYWYRQAAGRGLQLLFYSVGIGQISSEVPQNLSASRPQDRQFILSSKKLLLSDSGFYLCAWKGSVNTEAFFGQGTRLTVV.

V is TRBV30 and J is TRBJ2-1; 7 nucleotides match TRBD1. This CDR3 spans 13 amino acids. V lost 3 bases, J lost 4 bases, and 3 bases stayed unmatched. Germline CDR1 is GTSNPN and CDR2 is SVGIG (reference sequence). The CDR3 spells CAWSPTGYNEQFF. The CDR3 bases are TGTGCCTGGAGCCCGACAGGGTACAATGAGCAGTTCTTC.

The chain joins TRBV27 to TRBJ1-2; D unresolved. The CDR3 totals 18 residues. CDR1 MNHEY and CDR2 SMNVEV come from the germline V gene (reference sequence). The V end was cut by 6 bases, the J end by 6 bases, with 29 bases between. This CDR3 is CASRPTLGGTALRDGYTF. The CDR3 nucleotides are TGTGCCAGCAGACCTACCCTCGGCGGCACAGCCCTTCGAGATGGCTACACCTTC.

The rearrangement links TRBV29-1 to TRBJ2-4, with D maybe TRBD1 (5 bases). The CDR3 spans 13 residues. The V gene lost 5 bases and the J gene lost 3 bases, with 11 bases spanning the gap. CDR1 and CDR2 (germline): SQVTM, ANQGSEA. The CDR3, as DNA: TGCAGCGTTTTCAGGGTAGGCAAAAACATTCAGTACTTC. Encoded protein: CSVFRVGKNIQYF.

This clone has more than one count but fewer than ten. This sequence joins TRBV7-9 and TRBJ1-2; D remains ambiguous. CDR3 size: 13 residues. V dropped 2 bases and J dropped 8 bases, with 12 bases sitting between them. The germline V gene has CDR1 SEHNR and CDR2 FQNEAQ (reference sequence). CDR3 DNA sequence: TGTGCCAGCAGCTTAAGGGCAGACGGCGGCTACACCTTC. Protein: CASSLRADGGYTF.

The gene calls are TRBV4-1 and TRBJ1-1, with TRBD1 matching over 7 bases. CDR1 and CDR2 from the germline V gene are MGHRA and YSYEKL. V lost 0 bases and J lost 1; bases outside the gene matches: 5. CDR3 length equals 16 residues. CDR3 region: CASSQDLRQGNTEAFF. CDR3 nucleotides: TGCGCCAGCAGCCAAGATTTGCGACAGGGGAACACTGAAGCTTTCTTT.

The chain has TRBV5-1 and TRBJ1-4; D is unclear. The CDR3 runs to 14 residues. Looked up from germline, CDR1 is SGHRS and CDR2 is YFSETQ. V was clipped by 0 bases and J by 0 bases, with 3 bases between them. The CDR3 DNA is TGCGCCAGCAGCTTGGGGGCAACTAATGAAAAACTGTTTTTT. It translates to CASSLGATNEKLFF.

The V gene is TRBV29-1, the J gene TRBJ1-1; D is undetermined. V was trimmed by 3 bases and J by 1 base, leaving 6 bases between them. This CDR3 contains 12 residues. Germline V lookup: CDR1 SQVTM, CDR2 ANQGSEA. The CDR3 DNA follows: TGCAGCGTTGAGACCGGGAACACTGAAGCTTTCTTT. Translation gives CSVETGNTEAFF.

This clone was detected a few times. CDR3 residues: CASSLTVNTGELFF. For the CDR3, the DNA is TGTGCCAGCAGTTTGACAGTAAACACCGGGGAGCTGTTTTTT. The rearrangement uses TRBV27 and TRBJ2-2; D might be TRBD1 (5 bases). Trimming cost V 3 bases and J 2 bases, with 7 bases left between them. Germline V gives CDR1 MNHEY, CDR2 SMNVEV (reference sequence). This CDR3 has 14 residues.

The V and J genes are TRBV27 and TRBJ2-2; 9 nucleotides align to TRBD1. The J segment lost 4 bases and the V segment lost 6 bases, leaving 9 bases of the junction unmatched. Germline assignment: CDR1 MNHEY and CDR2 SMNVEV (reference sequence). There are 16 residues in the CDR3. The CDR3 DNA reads TGTGCCAGCAGCCTCCACCGGGACAGGGTCACCGGGGAGCTGTTTTTT. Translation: CASSLHRDRVTGELFF.